The next 25 T cell receptor beta chains were all read from a single sample in a study of Ad26.COV2.S vaccination and SARS-CoV-2 variants (dated by TCRdb to the early 2020s). This specimen's treatment or condition label, per the study, means: around 19 received Ad26.COV2.S at low or high dose, single or two shots; about five received placebo; per-sample allocation not given. Repertoires of vaccine and placebo recipients were sequenced from samples collected on day 63 after the first injection. Libraries came from the immunoSEQ multiplex PCR assay. TCRdb stores this immuneACCESS table with in-frame sequences only. Part of the clones is absent; in the studies checked, under half of the shortfall reflects unresolved V genes, and no reason is known for the rest. The sample yields fewer than 500,000 clones; about 92% were counted once. The leading ten clones occupy 4.3% of the sample. Source: peripheral blood, taken in a trial of Ad26.COV2.S vaccine versus placebo. All receptors come from a person aged 18-60 years who received the Ad26.COV2.S COVID-19 vaccine or a placebo.

The rearrangement links TRBV5-1 to TRBJ2-1, with 8 nucleotides matching TRBD1. This CDR3 spans 17 amino acids. Germline CDR1 reads SGHRS; CDR2 reads YFSETQ. Trimming cost V 0 bases and J 0 bases; bases outside gene matches: 5. The DNA for the CDR3 is TGCGCCAGCAGCTTGGTGGCTCAGGGGGCCTCCTACAATGAGCAGTTCTTC. It codes for CASSLVAQGASYNEQFF. Filled out from reference TRBV5-1 and TRBJ2-1, the complete variable domain reads KAGVTQTPRYLIKTRGQQVTLSCSPISGHRSVSWYQQTPGQGLQFLFEYFSETQRNKGNFPGRFSGRQFSNSRSEMNVSTLELGDSALYLCASSLVAQGASYNEQFFGPGTRLTVL.

Comment on this clone: In the same sample, other DNA sequences code for this CDR3. J is TRBJ2-3 and V is TRBV5-4; tentatively, D is TRBD2 (6 bases). CDR3 length: 16 residues. CDR1 SGHNT and CDR2 YYREEE come from the germline V gene (reference sequence). The V and J ends lost 0 bases and 3 bases respectively, with 14 bases between them. The CDR3 bases are TGTGCCAGCAGCTTGGGCGGGGCCAGGAGTACAGATACGCAGTATTTT. This encodes CASSLGGARSTDTQYF.

The CDR3 region is CASTSGSAFGAGGGELFF. CDR3 bases: TGTGCCAGCACTTCCGGGTCGGCTTTCGGAGCGGGAGGCGGGGAGCTGTTTTTT. The V and J genes are TRBV6-9 and TRBJ2-2; 9 bases align to TRBD2. Germline CDR1 reads MNHGY; CDR2 reads SVAAGI. J gave up 7 bases and V 7 bases, and 19 bases lay outside the gene matches. This CDR3 has 18 amino acids.

The gene calls are TRBV5-8 and TRBJ1-1; D is unclear. Germline CDR1 and CDR2: SGHTS and YDEGEE. The CDR3 runs 16 residues. V shed 4 bases and J shed 1 base, with 17 bases lying between them. The CDR3 loop is CASSPPSTLRNTEAFF. CDR3 in DNA: TGTGCCAGCAGCCCGCCCTCGACTCTGAGGAACACTGAAGCTTTCTTT.

This chain joins TRBV19 and TRBJ2-1; TRBD2 agrees at 7 bases. CDR1 LNHDA and CDR2 SQIVND come from the germline V gene (reference sequence). The CDR3 has 11 amino acids. With V trimmed by 7 bases and J by 11 bases, 5 bases remained unmatched. The DNA for the CDR3 is TGTGCCAGTATGGGGGGACTAAAGCAGTTCTTC. Translating gives CASMGGLKQFF.

V usage is TRBV19 and J usage is TRBJ2-2; D possibly corresponds to TRBD1 (6 bases). The V end was cut by 4 bases, the J end by 6 bases, with 15 bases between. The germline gives CDR1 LNHDA, CDR2 SQIVND (reference sequence). The CDR3 contains 15 residues. The CDR3 here is CASSTWTALPGELFF. For the CDR3, the DNA is TGTGCCAGTAGTACTTGGACAGCGCTTCCCGGGGAGCTGTTTTTT.

The genes are TRBV28 and TRBJ2-1, with D uncertain. The CDR3 runs to 14 residues. V was trimmed by 6 bases and J by 6 bases, leaving 15 bases between them. Germline V gene sequence: CDR1 MDHEN, CDR2 SYDVKM. Here the CDR3 reads CASSPTPEFNEQFF. DNA of the CDR3: TGTGCCAGCAGCCCTACCCCGGAGTTCAATGAGCAGTTCTTC.

V gene TRBV11-2 combines with J gene TRBJ1-6; D is possibly TRBD1 (6 bases). CDR3 length: 17 amino acids. Germline values: CDR1 SGHAT, CDR2 FQNNGV. The ends were cut back, 5 bases at V and 4 bases at J, with 18 bases in the middle. In nucleotides, the CDR3 is TGTGCCAGCAGCCGAAATCGGACAGAAACTTATAATTCACCCCTCCACTTT. Translating it yields CASSRNRTETYNSPLHF.

This chain links TRBV11-2 with TRBJ2-1; 12 nucleotides line up with TRBD2. The CDR3 is 15 amino acids. In germline, CDR1 is SGHAT, CDR2 FQNNGV. Trimming removed 5 bases from V and 8 bases from J; junction bases left unmatched: 7. This CDR3 is CASSPTSGRLYEQFF. The CDR3 bases are TGTGCCAGCAGCCCCACTAGCGGGAGGCTATATGAGCAGTTCTTC. The whole variable domain, filled in from reference TRBV11-2 and TRBJ2-1, reads EAGVAQSPRYKIIEKRQSVAFWCNPISGHATLYWYQQILGQGPKLLIQFQNNGVVDDSQLPKDRFSAERLKGVDSTLKIQPAKLEDSAVYLCASSPTSGRLYEQFFGPGTRLTVL.

The V gene is TRBV19, the J gene TRBJ2-1; D not resolved. Germline V CDR1 and CDR2: LNHDA, SQIVND (reference sequence). The CDR3 is 15 residues long. Trimming took 0 bases from V and 7 from J, leaving 13 bases between them. CDR3 nucleotide sequence: TGTGCCAGTAGTATAGACGGAGACCCACGGAATGAGCAGTTCTTC. Its protein product is CASSIDGDPRNEQFF.

This clone appeared once. The rearrangement links TRBV24-1 to TRBJ2-5; D is undetermined. Germline V lookup: CDR1 KGHDR, CDR2 SFDVKD. Trimming shortened V by 1 base and J by 5 bases, and 10 bases separated the two germline ends. The CDR3 length is 14 residues. This chain's CDR3 is CATSDFSAGETQYF. The CDR3, as DNA: TGTGCCACCAGTGATTTCTCCGCTGGGGAGACCCAGTACTTC.

The J gene is TRBJ1-4, the V gene TRBV15; no clear D gene. With 1 base removed from V and 8 bases from J, the gap between germline ends came to 11 bases. Looked up from germline, CDR1 is LNHNV and CDR2 is YYDKDF (reference sequence). This CDR3 has 14 amino acids. The CDR3 coding sequence is TGTGCCACCAGCAGAGTCAGAGAAAACGAAAAACTGTTTTTT. Its protein is CATSRVRENEKLFF.

J is TRBJ1-5 and V is TRBV6-6, with a weak D call TRBD1 (6 bases). With 2 bases removed from V and 0 bases from J, the gap between germline ends came to 11 bases. Germline V lookup: CDR1 MNHNY, CDR2 SVGAGI (reference sequence). This CDR3 contains 16 residues. DNA of the CDR3: TGTGCCAGCAGTTACGGACAGCCTCATAGCAATCAGCCCCAGCATTTT. It is translated as CASSYGQPHSNQPQHF.

This clone showed up just once. The chain carries TRBV7-2 and TRBJ1-1; D may be TRBD1 (5 bases). V gave up 4 bases and J gave up 4 bases, with 13 bases separating them. This CDR3 has 14 amino acids. From germline, CDR1 is SGHTA and CDR2 FQGNSA. The CDR3 protein is CASSWGRRTTEAFF. The DNA of the CDR3 is TGTGCCAGCAGCTGGGGACGGAGGACCACTGAAGCTTTCTTT.

J is TRBJ2-1 and V is TRBV11-1, with D tentatively TRBD1 or TRBD2 (5 bases each). Trimming pared 1 base from V and 5 bases from J, leaving 9 bases between. The CDR3 extends over 14 amino acids. Germline CDR1 and CDR2: SGHAT and FQDESV (reference sequence). The CDR3 DNA reads TGTGCCAGCAGCTTAGATGGGACCCACAATGAGCAGTTCTTC. Its translation: CASSLDGTHNEQFF.

This chain's CDR3 is CASSTGSQNIQYF. In DNA form, the CDR3 reads TGTGCCAGCAGCACCGGGAGTCAAAACATTCAGTACTTC. The chain employs TRBV12-3 or TRBV12-4 and TRBJ2-4; D perhaps matches TRBD2 (6 bases). V lost 6 bases to trimming and J lost 5 bases, with 11 bases between them. The CDR3 is 13 residues long.

The genes are TRBV5-5 and TRBJ2-1; TRBD2 matches 7 bases. The CDR3 covers 16 residues. Germline trimming cut 0 bases from V and 4 bases from J; bases unmatched to any gene: 7. CDR1 is SGHKS and CDR2 is YYEKEE in the germline V gene (reference sequence). The CDR3 loop reads CASSLVRGGAYNEQFF. CDR3 DNA sequence: TGTGCCAGCAGCTTGGTGAGGGGAGGGGCGTACAATGAGCAGTTCTTC.

The CDR3 coding sequence is TGTGCCAGCAGTATAACCGGGACAGGGAATTCACCCCTCCACTTT. It yields the protein CASSITGTGNSPLHF. J is TRBJ1-6 and V is TRBV28; 9 nucleotides match TRBD1. The CDR3 has 15 amino acids. Germline assignment: CDR1 MDHEN and CDR2 SYDVKM. V shed 5 bases, J shed 7 bases, and the junction held 6 bases outside the gene matches.

The V call is TRBV28, the J call TRBJ2-5, with 10 bases aligning to TRBD1. Germline lookup yields CDR1 MDHEN and CDR2 SYDVKM. This CDR3 region has 13 residues. The V segment lost 7 bases and the J segment 5 bases; nucleotides outside the gene matches: 4. For the CDR3, the DNA is TGTGCCAGCATAGACAGGGGGCGGGAGACCCAGTACTTC. Amino acid sequence: CASIDRGRETQYF. Full variable domain (outside the CDR3, taken from reference TRBV28 and TRBJ2-5): DVKVTQSSRYLVKRTGEKVFLECVQDMDHENMFWYRQDPGLGLRLIYFSYDVKMKEKGDIPEGYSVSREKKERFSLILESASTNQTSMYLCASIDRGRETQYFGPGTRLLVL.

The genes are TRBV9 and TRBJ1-2; no definite D call. V lost 3 bases and J lost 6, with 6 bases in between. The length of the CDR3 is 11 residues. From germline, CDR1 is SGDLS and CDR2 YYNGEE. CDR3 nucleotide sequence: TGTGCCAGCAGCGCGAAGGATGGCTACACCTTC. It translates to CASSAKDGYTF.

The rearrangement joins TRBV6-2 or TRBV6-3 to TRBJ1-1, with D uncertain. Germline CDR1 and CDR2: MNHEY and SVGEGT. The CDR3 extends over 13 amino acids. V lost 7 bases and J 1 base, leaving 10 bases between the germline ends. CDR3 nucleotide sequence: TGTGCCAGCACCCCCTCCGGGAACACTGAAGCTTTCTTT. Translated, it gives CASTPSGNTEAFF.

The chain has TRBV11-2 and TRBJ2-2, with D unclear. The V gene's germline CDR1 is SGHAT and CDR2 FQNNGV. The V end lost 3 bases, the J end lost 4 bases, and 6 bases lay between the germline ends. The CDR3 spans 13 residues. CDR3 bases: TGTGCCAGCAGCTTCGGGTCCACCGGGGAGCTGTTTTTT. This encodes CASSFGSTGELFF.

This clone has a single count. The chain uses TRBV19 and TRBJ2-1; D is possibly TRBD2 (6 bases). The CDR3 length is 14 residues. Looked up from germline, CDR1 is LNHDA and CDR2 is SQIVND (reference sequence). V was clipped by 5 bases and J by 10 bases, with 18 bases between them. CDR3 sequence: CASSGRLEPMEQFF. Here the CDR3 DNA reads TGTGCCAGTAGTGGGCGACTAGAACCAATGGAGCAGTTCTTC.

This clone has just a few counts. The V and J genes are TRBV18 and TRBJ1-1; possible D gene TRBD1, 5 bases. This CDR3 contains 13 residues. V was trimmed by 3 bases and J by 7 bases, leaving 12 bases between them. Germline loops: CDR1 KGHSH, CDR2 LQKENI. The CDR3 DNA is TGTGCCAGCTCACCTCAGGGACGGGGTGAAGCTTTCTTT. This gives the protein CASSPQGRGEAFF.

This clone was observed once. The V and J genes are TRBV28 and TRBJ2-7, with D possibly matching TRBD2 (9 bases). Per the germline V gene, CDR1 is MDHEN and CDR2 is SYDVKM. The CDR3 is 16 residues long. The germline V and J ends were trimmed by 10 bases and 9 bases, with 31 bases remaining between them. Written as DNA, the CDR3 is TGTGCCACCCAGGGGGCTAGCGGGACCCTCTACGATTGGCAGTACTTC. This gives the protein CATQGASGTLYDWQYF. Full variable domain (remainder filled in from reference TRBV28 and TRBJ2-7): DVKVTQSSRYLVKRTGEKVFLECVQDMDHENMFWYRQDPGLGLRLIYFSYDVKMKEKGDIPEGYSVSREKKERFSLILESASTNQTSMYLCATQGASGTLYDWQYFGPGTRLTVT.